This entry features one TCR beta chain sequence. It lacks a known antigen. Base qualities are not at hand, and no much larger clone is one base apart. V is pruned by 6 bases and J by 15 bases, leaving 14 bases of the junction without a gene match. The germline V gene provides CDR1 MNHEY and CDR2 SVGAGI. CDR3 length: 13 amino acids, cysteine to phenylalanine. The DNA shown is the 39-base CDR3, in frame from base 1. Samples from volunteer blood donors who had recovered from COVID-19 were contributed by a second Seattle source. The collaborating institutions used their own protocols to collect whole blood in K2EDTA tubes. For TCRbeta analysis, collaborators shipped samples in one of three forms: frozen whole blood, isolated PBMCs, or DNA extracted from either of those sample types. The data stem from a study of blood T cell repertoires in COVID-19 (TCRdb year 2020). Some background on the complete study: Samples from collaborators originated in the United States, Italy and Spain and spanned both the acute and convalescent phases of COVID-19. The dataset comprised deeply sampled blood TCRbeta repertoires from subjects exposed to, actively infected with, or recovered from COVID-19. The sample metadata nearly always contained a de-identified subject ID, COVID-19 status, age in years and sex. HLA class I and class II types, where available, came from metadata supplied by the sample provider rather than from assay-based typing. A freely available public database, intended as a resource for researchers studying the immune response to SARS-CoV-2, is where the repertoires were released. Samples came from the ongoing ImmuneRACE study (first 160 participants) plus 1,254 subjects from 6 global collaborators. The material from the prospective study consisted of cDNA or gDNA derived from T cells, B-cell-depleted T cells, or PBMCs. What the research found in general, with its limitations: How much clinical and demographic metadata was included differed by source and by participant, and the metadata was provided uncurated.

TCRbeta CDR3 regions were amplified from genomic DNA using the immunoSEQ Assay, a bias-controlled multiplex PCR. Concerning the study's data processing: The number of nucleated cells in each sample was estimated by amplification of reference gene primers within the assay. Sequence reads were collapsed and filtered to measure the absolute abundance of every unique TCRbeta CDR3 rearrangement. For each sample, productive Simpson clonality was calculated by taking the square root of Simpson's diversity index across productive rearrangements. TCRdb provides this immuneACCESS table in a form limited to in-frame rearrangements. Some clones are lacking; in checked studies, under half of them reflect an unresolved V gene, and why the rest are absent is not known. Clone size and V and J calls were adopted from that table, with D and trimming inferred from the DNA. Across this sample there are some 320,000 clones, with around 88% seen only once. The ten biggest clones cover 5.5% to 7% of the sample.

The receptor was isolated from a woman aged 25 to 45 who had recovered from COVID-19. The sequenced sample was peripheral blood. The chain couples TRBV6-5 to TRBJ2-3; 8 junctional bases match TRBD2. The sequenced DNA: TGTGCCAGCAGCCCAAACGGGAGGGAGCCAAGTTATTTT. It specifies CASSPNGREPSYF.